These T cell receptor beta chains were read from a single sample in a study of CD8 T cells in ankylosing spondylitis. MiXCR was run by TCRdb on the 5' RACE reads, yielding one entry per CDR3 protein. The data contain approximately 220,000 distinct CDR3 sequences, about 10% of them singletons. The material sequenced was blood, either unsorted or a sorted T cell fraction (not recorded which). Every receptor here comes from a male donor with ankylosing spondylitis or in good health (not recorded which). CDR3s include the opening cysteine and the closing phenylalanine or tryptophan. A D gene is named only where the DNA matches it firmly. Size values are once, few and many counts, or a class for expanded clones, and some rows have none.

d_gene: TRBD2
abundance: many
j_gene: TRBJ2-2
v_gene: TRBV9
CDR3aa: CASSARGLAGATGELFF
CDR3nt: TGTGCCAGCAGCGCCCGAGGACTAGCGGGGGCCACCGGGGAGCTGTTTTTT

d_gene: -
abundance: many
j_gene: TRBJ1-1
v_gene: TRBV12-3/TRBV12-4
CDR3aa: CASTRGRGFTEAFF
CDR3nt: TGTGCCAGCACCCGGGGCAGGGGTTTCACTGAAGCTTTCTTT

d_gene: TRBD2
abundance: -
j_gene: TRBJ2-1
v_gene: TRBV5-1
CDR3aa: CASSSLPTSGGAHEQFF
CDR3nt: TGCGCCAGCAGCTCCTTGCCTACTAGCGGGGGGGCCCATGAGCAGTTCTTC

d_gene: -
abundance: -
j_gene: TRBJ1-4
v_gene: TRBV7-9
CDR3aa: CASSSDWANEKLFF
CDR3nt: TGTGCCAGCAGTTCAGACTGGGCTAATGAAAAACTGTTTTTT

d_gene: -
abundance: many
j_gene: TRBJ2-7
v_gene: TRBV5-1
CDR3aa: CATGPGRGGGEQYF
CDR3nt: TGCGCCACAGGCCCGGGACGTGGAGGGGGGGAGCAGTACTTC

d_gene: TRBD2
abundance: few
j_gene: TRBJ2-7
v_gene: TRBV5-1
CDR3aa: CASSSSSGGLSYEQYF
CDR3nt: TGCGCCAGCAGCTCCTCGAGCGGGGGGCTCTCCTACGAGCAGTACTTC

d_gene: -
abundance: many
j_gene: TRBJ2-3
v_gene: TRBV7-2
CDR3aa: CASSITPEADTQYF
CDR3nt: TGTGCCAGCAGCATAACCCCCGAGGCGGATACGCAGTATTTT

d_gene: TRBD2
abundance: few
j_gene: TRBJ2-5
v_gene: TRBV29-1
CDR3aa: CSVDGGRGETQYF
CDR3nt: TGCAGCGTTGACGGGGGGAGAGGAGAGACCCAGTACTTC

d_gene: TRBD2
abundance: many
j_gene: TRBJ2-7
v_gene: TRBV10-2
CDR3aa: CASSEKLAAYEQYF
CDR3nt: TGCGCCAGCAGTGAAAAGCTAGCGGCCTACGAGCAGTACTTC

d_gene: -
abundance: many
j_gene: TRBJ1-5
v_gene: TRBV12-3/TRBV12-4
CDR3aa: CASSSGEVSNQPQHF
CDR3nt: TGTGCCAGCAGCTCCGGTGAGGTGAGCAATCAGCCCCAGCATTTT

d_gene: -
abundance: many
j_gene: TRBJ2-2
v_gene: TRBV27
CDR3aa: CASSLSGKNTGELFF
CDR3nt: TGTGCCAGCAGTTTGTCCGGGAAGAACACCGGGGAGCTGTTTTTT

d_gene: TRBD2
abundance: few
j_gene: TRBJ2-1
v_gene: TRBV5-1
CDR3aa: CASSPPFAGGSDNEQFF
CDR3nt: TGCGCCAGCAGCCCCCCCTTTGCGGGGGGTAGCGACAATGAGCAGTTCTTC

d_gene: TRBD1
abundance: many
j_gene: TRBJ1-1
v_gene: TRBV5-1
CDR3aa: CASSLIPGQPNTEAFF
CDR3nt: TGCGCCAGCAGCTTGATTCCGGGACAGCCGAACACTGAAGCTTTCTTT

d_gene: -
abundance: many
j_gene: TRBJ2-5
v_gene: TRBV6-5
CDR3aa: CASSYSPSSETQYF
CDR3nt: TGTGCCAGCAGTTACTCCCCTAGCTCGGAGACCCAGTACTTC

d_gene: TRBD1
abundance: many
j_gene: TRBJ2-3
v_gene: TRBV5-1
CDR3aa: CASSLRDRGTDTQYF
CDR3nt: TGCGCCAGCAGCTTGAGGGACAGGGGCACAGATACGCAGTATTTT

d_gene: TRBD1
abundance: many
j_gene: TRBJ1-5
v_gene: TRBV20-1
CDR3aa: CSAIPGGGNQPQHF
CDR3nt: TGCAGTGCTATCCCAGGGGGCGGCAATCAGCCCCAGCATTTT